Each of the 25 T cell receptor beta chains below was sequenced from the same sample in a study of blood T cells in healthy people across ages. Sample-barcoded 5' priming and a J-beta primer mix drove a second PCR of about 6 to 12 cycles. Each CDR3 protein gets one entry after TCRdb re-called the 5' RACE reads with MiXCR. The sample carries 650,000 to 900,000 distinct CDR3 sequences, under 80% recorded once. Material for sequencing was blood. These receptors came from a young man in good health.

The chain couples TRBV5-5 to TRBJ2-7; no definite D call. Per germline, CDR1 SGHKS and CDR2 YYEKEE (reference sequence). The CDR3 is made up of 12 amino acids. V lost 4 bases, J lost 2 bases, and 7 bases lay in between. The DNA of the CDR3 is TGTGCCAGCAGCCATCACGCCTACGAGCAGTACTTC. Translated: CASSHHAYEQYF. Using reference TRBV5-5 and TRBJ2-7 for the parts outside the CDR3, the full variable domain is DAGVTQSPTHLIKTRGQQVTLRCSPISGHKSVSWYQQVLGQGPQFIFQYYEKEERGRGNFPDRFSARQFPNYSSELNVNALLLGDSALYLCASSHHAYEQYFGPGTRLTVT.

The chain has TRBV12-3 or TRBV12-4 and TRBJ2-7, with D perhaps being TRBD1 or TRBD2 (6 bases each). The CDR3 contains 15 residues. V shed 5 bases and J shed 0 bases, with 14 bases lying between them. This chain's CDR3 is CASSPTGGHSYEQYF. CDR3 DNA: TGTGCCAGCAGTCCCACCGGGGGACACTCCTACGAGCAGTACTTC.

The chain carries TRBV27 and TRBJ2-3, with D possibly matching TRBD2 (5 bases). The germline CDR1 and CDR2 sequences are MNHEY and SMNVEV (reference sequence). Between the trimmed V and J ends, which lost 7 bases and 0 bases, there was a span of 11 bases. This CDR3 is 14 amino acids long. The CDR3 region is CASKKRRSTDTQYF. DNA for the CDR3: TGTGCCAGCAAAAAGCGGAGGAGCACAGATACGCAGTATTTT.

In this sample, this clonotype turned up a few times. The rearrangement uses TRBV7-9 and TRBJ1-6; D uncertain. The germline V gene has CDR1 SEHNR and CDR2 FQNEAQ (reference sequence). The ends were cut back, 5 bases at V and 10 bases at J, with 9 bases in the middle. This CDR3 has 12 residues. The chain's CDR3 is CASSEQRSPLHF. In nucleotides, the CDR3 is TGTGCCAGCAGCGAGCAAAGATCACCCCTCCACTTT.

The chain links TRBV5-1 to TRBJ2-1; 7 nucleotides align to TRBD2. CDR1 is SGHRS, CDR2 YFSETQ, per germline. The ends lost 3 bases at V and 7 bases at J; junction bases unmatched: 4. The CDR3 is 13 residues long. CDR3: CASSWAGENEQFF. The CDR3 region has the DNA TGCGCCAGCAGCTGGGCGGGGGAAAATGAGCAGTTCTTC.

The chain is built from TRBV9 and TRBJ2-1, with TRBD2 matching 8 bases. V trimming: 3 bases; J trimming: 4 bases; junction bases outside the gene matches: 6. The CDR3 consists of 15 residues. Germline values: CDR1 SGDLS, CDR2 YYNGEE. This chain's CDR3 is CASSAAGEYYNEQFF. The CDR3 DNA follows: TGTGCCAGCAGCGCAGCGGGGGAGTATTACAATGAGCAGTTCTTC.

The chain carries TRBV6-2 or TRBV6-3 and TRBJ2-7, with 7 bases aligning to TRBD1. This CDR3 has 16 residues. Germline V CDR1 and CDR2: MNHEY, SVGEGT. With V trimmed by 6 bases and J by 0 bases, 11 bases remained unmatched. For the CDR3, the DNA is TGTGCCAGCAGCCGGTGTGGACAGGCCAGCTCCTACGAGCAGTACTTC. It codes for CASSRCGQASSYEQYF.

About this clonotype: The junction and the germline gene differ at one end; a read error may be behind it. V and J are TRBV6-6 and TRBJ1-5, with TRBD1 as a possible D gene (5 bases). The CDR3 has 14 residues. CDR1 MNHNY and CDR2 SVGAGI come from the germline V gene (reference sequence). The CDR3 spells CASSDSSGTQPQHF. In DNA, the CDR3 is TGTGCCAGCAGTGACTCGTCAGGGACCCAGCCCCAGCATTTT.

The chain uses TRBV19 and TRBJ2-1; TRBD1 aligns across 10 bases. This CDR3 has 15 amino acids. The germline V gene encodes CDR1 LNHDA and CDR2 SQIVND (reference sequence). V gave up 1 base and J gave up 7 bases; unmatched junction bases: 4. DNA for the CDR3: TGTGCCAGTAGTATAGGAGGACAGGGGGGTAATGAGCAGTTCTTC. This codes for CASSIGGQGGNEQFF.

The sample holds a few counts of this clonotype. The chain employs TRBV4-3 and TRBJ2-7, with TRBD2 identical over 7 bases. This CDR3 has 15 amino acids. The germline V gene encodes CDR1 LGHNA and CDR2 YSLEER. J lost 3 bases, V lost 1 base, and 6 bases had no gene match. In nucleotides, the CDR3 is TGCGCCAGCAGCCAAGTTGTGTCGGGGGGCTACGAGCAGTACTTC. Protein sequence: CASSQVVSGGYEQYF.

This clonotype has more than one count but fewer than ten. J is TRBJ2-3 and V is TRBV12-3 or TRBV12-4; D could derive from TRBD1 or TRBD2 (6 bases each). Trimming left V 4 bases short and J 2 bases short, with 16 bases between. This CDR3 spans 16 amino acids. This CDR3 is CASSSYSGDSTDTQYF. For the CDR3, the DNA is TGTGCCAGCAGTTCCTACTCAGGGGACTCCACAGATACGCAGTATTTT.

This clonotype turned up a few times. The CDR3 nucleotides read TGTGCCAGCAGCGTAGAAGGGGGGCGATCCCACCGCAATGAGCAGTTCTTC. It codes for CASSVEGGRSHRNEQFF. J is TRBJ2-1 and V is TRBV9; TRBD1 or TRBD2 may be the D gene (6 bases each). V shed 0 bases and J shed 6 bases, with 19 bases lying between them. The germline V gene has CDR1 SGDLS and CDR2 YYNGEE. The CDR3 is made up of 17 amino acids.

This clonotype was detected only once. The rearrangement links TRBV5-4 to TRBJ2-4; D gene unclear. The J call may be wrong; the DNA end is better matched by TRBJ2-7. This CDR3 has 16 residues. Germline V CDR1 and CDR2: SGHNT, YYREEE (reference sequence). The DNA of the CDR3 is TGTGCCAGCAGCTTGGCCTGGGCAGGCGTCTCCTACGAGCAGTACTTC. Protein product: CASSLAWAGVSYEQYF.

There are a few counts of this clonotype. The rearrangement joins TRBV6-2 or TRBV6-3 to TRBJ2-1, with no clear D. V was shortened by 5 bases and J by 9 bases, with 11 bases between the two germline ends. CDR1 MNHEY and CDR2 SVGEGT come from the germline V gene. The length of the CDR3 is 12 residues. Here the CDR3 DNA reads TGTGCCAGCAGTCACCATGCGGCTGAGCAGTTCTTC. Translating it yields CASSHHAAEQFF.

V and J are TRBV25-1 and TRBJ2-5; TRBD1 matches at 7 bases. Germline trimming cut 3 bases from V and 8 bases from J; bases unmatched to any gene: 12. The CDR3 is made up of 15 amino acids. Germline CDR1 reads MGHDK; CDR2 reads SYGVNS. The CDR3 spells CASSESGQDTYTQYF. CDR3 in DNA: TGTGCCAGCAGTGAGTCCGGACAGGACACCTATACCCAGTACTTC. Based on the CDR3 plus reference TRBV25-1 and TRBJ2-5, the full variable domain is EADIYQTPRYLVIGTGKKITLECSQTMGHDKMYWYQQDPGMELHLIHYSYGVNSTEKGDLSSESTVSRIRTEHFPLTLESARPSHTSQYLCASSESGQDTYTQYFGPGTRLLVL.

Comments on this clonotype: One junction end disagrees with the germline gene, perhaps due to a read error. V gene TRBV3-1 combines with J gene TRBJ1-2; TRBD1 is a possible D gene (6 bases). Germline V lookup: CDR1 LGHDT, CDR2 YNNKEL (reference sequence). The CDR3 is 15 residues long. The CDR3, as DNA: TGTGCCAGCAGCCCAGGGACCAGGGGAACCTATCGCTACACCTTC. Translated: CASSPGTRGTYRYTF.

The V call is TRBV7-9, the J call TRBJ2-1; no clear D. CDR1 and CDR2 from the germline V gene are SEHNR and FQNEAQ (reference sequence). The CDR3 totals 17 residues. Between the trimmed V and J ends, which lost 3 bases and 5 bases, there was a span of 20 bases. In nucleotides, the CDR3 is TGTGCCAGCAGCTTCTCGCCAAGACTCCGCCAGAACAATGAGCAGTTCTTC. It specifies CASSFSPRLRQNNEQFF.

This clonotype turned up a few times. CDR3: CSATFPGQGRQSYEQYF. The CDR3 DNA reads TGCAGTGCAACCTTTCCGGGACAGGGCAGACAATCCTACGAGCAGTACTTC. The genes are TRBV20-1 and TRBJ2-7; 9 positions match TRBD1. Trimming at V came to 6 bases and at J to 1 base, leaving 16 bases not matched to a gene. CDR1 DFQATT and CDR2 SNEGSKA come from the germline V gene (reference sequence). The CDR3 loop spans 17 amino acids.

The genes are TRBV18 and TRBJ2-1; TRBD1 matches at 11 bases. This CDR3 comprises 15 residues. Per germline, CDR1 KGHSH and CDR2 LQKENI. V trimming: 3 bases; J trimming: 8 bases; junction bases outside the gene matches: 6. The CDR3 here is CASSPRDRGGYEQFF. Written as DNA, the CDR3 is TGTGCCAGCTCACCCCGGGACAGGGGGGGATATGAGCAGTTCTTC.

In the case of this clonotype: A read error may produce the germline difference seen at one junction end. The J gene is TRBJ1-1, the V gene TRBV7-2; the match to TRBD1 covers 8 bases. Germline CDR1 and CDR2: SGHTA and FQGNSA. The CDR3 runs 14 residues. The CDR3 DNA reads as TGTGACAGCAGCTCGACAGGGGCTAACACTGAAGCTTTCTTT. Protein product: CDSSSTGANTEAFF.

The rearrangement links TRBV4-1 to TRBJ1-2; D call uncertain. This CDR3 comprises 17 residues. The germline CDR1 and CDR2 sequences are MGHRA and YSYEKL. Trimming pared 7 bases from V and 0 bases from J, leaving 21 bases between. The DNA for the CDR3 is TGCGCCAGCAAACCCCGTGTAGTGGGCCACCCTAACTATGGCTACACCTTC. Translated: CASKPRVVGHPNYGYTF.

This chain uses TRBV6-2 or TRBV6-3 with TRBJ1-5, with D perhaps TRBD1 (5 bases). CDR3 length: 15 residues. The V end lost 2 bases, the J end lost 6 bases, and 14 bases lay between the germline ends. Per the germline V gene, CDR1 is MNHEY and CDR2 is SVGEGT. CDR3 sequence: CASSYEGFVGQPQHF. The DNA of the CDR3 is TGTGCCAGCAGTTACGAGGGGTTTGTTGGTCAGCCCCAGCATTTT.

The gene calls are TRBV6-6 and TRBJ2-3, with 16 bases that match TRBD2. In germline, CDR1 is MNHNY, CDR2 SVGAGI (reference sequence). V lost 6 bases to trimming and J lost 4 bases; unmatched junction nucleotides: 7. The CDR3 is 17 residues long. In nucleotides, the CDR3 is TGTGCCAGCAGGAGGGGACTAGCGGGGGGGCATGCAGATACGCAGTATTTT. Protein sequence: CASRRGLAGGHADTQYF.

The J gene is TRBJ2-4, the V gene TRBV27, with TRBD2 matching over 8 bases. The V gene's germline CDR1 is MNHEY and CDR2 SMNVEV (reference sequence). Trimming removed 5 bases from V and 13 bases from J; junction bases left unmatched: 13. This CDR3 has 14 residues. CDR3 region: CASSPRGPGGEQYF. The CDR3 DNA sequence: TGTGCCAGCAGTCCTCGGGGTCCGGGGGGGGAGCAGTACTTC.

The sample holds one count of this clonotype. The chain recombines TRBV3-1 with TRBJ2-4; D not resolved. The closer fit of TRBJ2-7 to the DNA end suggests the J call may be wrong. The CDR3 extends over 14 amino acids. Germline loops: CDR1 LGHDT, CDR2 YNNKEL (reference sequence). This chain's CDR3 is CASSLKQANYEQYF. The CDR3 bases are TGTGCCAGCAGCCTAAAGCAGGCCAACTACGAGCAGTACTTC.